This T cell receptor beta chain was captured in a study of blood T cells in healthy people across ages. Study outcomes and limitations: Fewer expanded clones and more diversity marked long-lived versus aged donors. Older age coincided with a roughly linear decline in TCR beta diversity per million T cells. Unsorted PBMC input precluded a conclusive naive versus antigen-experienced comparison. Researchers judged that diversity estimates from one million T cells fell short of true values.

This clonotype was seen at least ten times. The antigen remains undetermined. Primers used in a second PCR of roughly 6 to 12 cycles were a sample-barcoded 5' primer and a J-beta primer mix. Using its own MiXCR run on the 5' RACE reads, TCRdb lists one record per CDR3 protein. The sample carries around 670,000 distinct CDR3 sequences, roughly 30% recorded once. This TCR derives from a woman of 80 years or more in good health. The sequenced sample was blood.

The CDR3 coding sequence is TGTGCCAGCAGCTTTCGACCGGGGGGCACAGATACGCAGTATTTT. This codes for CASSFRPGGTDTQYF. This sequence joins TRBV7-2 and TRBJ2-3; weak D call: TRBD2 (6 bases). The V end lost 3 bases, the J end lost 1 base, and 11 bases lay between the germline ends. In germline, CDR1 is SGHTA, CDR2 FQGNSA. CDR3 length: 15 residues.